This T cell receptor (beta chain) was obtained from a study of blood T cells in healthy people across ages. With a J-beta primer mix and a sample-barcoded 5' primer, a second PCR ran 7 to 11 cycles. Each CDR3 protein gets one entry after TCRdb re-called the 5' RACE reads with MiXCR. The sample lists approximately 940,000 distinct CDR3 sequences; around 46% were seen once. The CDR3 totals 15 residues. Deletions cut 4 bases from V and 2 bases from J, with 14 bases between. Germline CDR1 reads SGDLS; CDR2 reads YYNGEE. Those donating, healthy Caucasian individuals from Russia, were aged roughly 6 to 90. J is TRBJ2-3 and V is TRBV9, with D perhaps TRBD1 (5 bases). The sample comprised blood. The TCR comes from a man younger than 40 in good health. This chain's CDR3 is CASSPQDLYTDTQYF. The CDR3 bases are TGTGCCAGCAGCCCACAGGATTTGTACACAGATACGCAGTATTTT.